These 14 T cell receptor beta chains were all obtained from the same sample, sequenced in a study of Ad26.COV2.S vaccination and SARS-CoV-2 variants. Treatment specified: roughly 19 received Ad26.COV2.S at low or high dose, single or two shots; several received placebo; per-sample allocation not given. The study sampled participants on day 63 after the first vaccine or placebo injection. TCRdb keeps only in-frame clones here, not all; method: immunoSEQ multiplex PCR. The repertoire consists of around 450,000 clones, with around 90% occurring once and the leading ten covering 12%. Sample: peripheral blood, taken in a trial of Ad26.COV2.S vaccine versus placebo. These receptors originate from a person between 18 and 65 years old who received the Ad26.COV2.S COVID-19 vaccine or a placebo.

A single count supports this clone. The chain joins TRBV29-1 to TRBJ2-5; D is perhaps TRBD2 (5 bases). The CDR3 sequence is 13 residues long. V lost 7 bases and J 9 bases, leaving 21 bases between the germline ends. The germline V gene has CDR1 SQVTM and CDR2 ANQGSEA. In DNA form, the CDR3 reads TGCAGCGCCGCCTCCCTCCGGGAAGTGGCCCAGTACTTC. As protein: CSAASLREVAQYF. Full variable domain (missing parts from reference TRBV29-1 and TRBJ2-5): SAVISQKPSRDICQRGTSLTIQCQVDSQVTMMFWYRQQPGQSLTLIATANQGSEATYESGFVIDKFPISRPNLTFSTLTVSNMSPEDSSIYLCSAASLREVAQYFGPGTRLLVL.

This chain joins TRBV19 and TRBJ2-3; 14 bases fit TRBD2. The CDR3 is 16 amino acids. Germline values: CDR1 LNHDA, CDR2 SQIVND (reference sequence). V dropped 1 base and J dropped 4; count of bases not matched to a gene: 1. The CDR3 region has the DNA TGTGCCAGTAGTATAGGGGGACTAGCGGGAGCAGATACGCAGTATTTT. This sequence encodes CASSIGGLAGADTQYF.

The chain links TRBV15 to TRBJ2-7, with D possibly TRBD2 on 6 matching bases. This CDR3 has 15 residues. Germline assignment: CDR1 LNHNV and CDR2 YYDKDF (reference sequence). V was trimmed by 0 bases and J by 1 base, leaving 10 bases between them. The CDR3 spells CATSRDPGLSYEQYF. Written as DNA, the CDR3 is TGTGCCACCAGCAGAGACCCGGGACTTTCCTACGAGCAGTACTTC. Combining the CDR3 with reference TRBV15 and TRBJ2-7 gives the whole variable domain DAMVIQNPRYQVTQFGKPVTLSCSQTLNHNVMYWYQQKSSQAPKLLFHYYDKDFNNEADTPDNFQSRRPNTSFCFLDIRSPGLGDTAMYLCATSRDPGLSYEQYFGPGTRLTVT.

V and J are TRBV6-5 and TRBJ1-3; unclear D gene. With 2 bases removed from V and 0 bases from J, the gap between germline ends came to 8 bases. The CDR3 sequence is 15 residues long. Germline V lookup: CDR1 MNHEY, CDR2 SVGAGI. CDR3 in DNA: TGTGCCAGCAGTTACGGATTCGACTCTGGAAACACCATATATTTT. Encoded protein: CASSYGFDSGNTIYF.

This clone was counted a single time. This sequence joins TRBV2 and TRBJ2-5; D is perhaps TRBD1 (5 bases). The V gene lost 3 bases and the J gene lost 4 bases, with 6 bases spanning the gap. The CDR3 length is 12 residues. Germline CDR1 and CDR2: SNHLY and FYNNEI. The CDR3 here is CASSDQGETQYF. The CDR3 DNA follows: TGTGCCAGCAGTGACCAGGGAGAGACCCAGTACTTC. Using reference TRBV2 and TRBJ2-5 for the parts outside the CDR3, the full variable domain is EPEVTQTPSHQVTQMGQEVILRCVPISNHLYFYWYRQILGQKVEFLVSFYNNEISEKSEIFDDQFSVERPDGSNFTLKIRSTKLEDSAMYFCASSDQGETQYFGPGTRLLVL.

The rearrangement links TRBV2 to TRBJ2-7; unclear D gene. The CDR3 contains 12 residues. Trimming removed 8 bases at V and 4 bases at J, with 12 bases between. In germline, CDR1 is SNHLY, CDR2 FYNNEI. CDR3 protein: CASGPLGYEQYF. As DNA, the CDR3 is TGTGCCAGCGGTCCTTTAGGTTACGAGCAGTACTTC.

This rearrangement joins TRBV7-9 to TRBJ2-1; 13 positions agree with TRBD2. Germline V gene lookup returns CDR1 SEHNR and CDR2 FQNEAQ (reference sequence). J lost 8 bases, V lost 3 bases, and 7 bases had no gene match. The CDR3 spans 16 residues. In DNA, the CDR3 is TGTGCCAGCAGCTTCCTCTTGGGGACTAGCGGGGATGAGCAGTTCTTC. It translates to CASSFLLGTSGDEQFF. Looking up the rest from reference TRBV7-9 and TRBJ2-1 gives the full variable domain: DTGVSQNPRHKITKRGQNVTFRCDPISEHNRLYWYRQTLGQGPEFLTYFQNEAQLEKSRLLSDRFSAERPKGSFSTLEIQRTEQGDSAMYLCASSFLLGTSGDEQFFGPGTRLTVL.

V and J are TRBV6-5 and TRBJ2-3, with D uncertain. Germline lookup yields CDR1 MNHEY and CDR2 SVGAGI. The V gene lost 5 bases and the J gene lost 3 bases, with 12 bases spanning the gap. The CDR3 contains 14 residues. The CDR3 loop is CASSNSGNTDTQYF. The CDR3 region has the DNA TGTGCCAGCAGTAATTCCGGAAATACAGATACGCAGTATTTT.

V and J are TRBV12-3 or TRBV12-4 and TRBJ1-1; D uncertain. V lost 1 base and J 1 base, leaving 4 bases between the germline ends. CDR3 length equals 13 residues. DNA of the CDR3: TGTGCCAGCAGTTTAGTCGCGAACACTGAAGCTTTCTTT. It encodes CASSLVANTEAFF.

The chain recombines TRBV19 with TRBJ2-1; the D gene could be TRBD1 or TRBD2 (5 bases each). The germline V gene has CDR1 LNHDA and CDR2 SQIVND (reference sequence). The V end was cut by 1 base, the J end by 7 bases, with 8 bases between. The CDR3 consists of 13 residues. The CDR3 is CASSIGRENEQFF. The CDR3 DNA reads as TGTGCCAGTAGTATAGGCAGGGAGAATGAGCAGTTCTTC. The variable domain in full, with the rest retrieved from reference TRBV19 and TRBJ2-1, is DGGITQSPKYLFRKEGQNVTLSCEQNLNHDAMYWYRQDPGQGLRLIYYSQIVNDFQKGDIAEGYSVSREKKESFPLTVTSAQKNPTAFYLCASSIGRENEQFFGPGTRLTVL.

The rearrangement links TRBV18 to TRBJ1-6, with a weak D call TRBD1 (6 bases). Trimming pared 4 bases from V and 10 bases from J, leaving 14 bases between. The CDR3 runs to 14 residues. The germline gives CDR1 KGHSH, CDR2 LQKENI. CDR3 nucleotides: TGTGCCAGCTCACAACAGGGATCCCAGTCACCCCTCCACTTT. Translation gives CASSQQGSQSPLHF.

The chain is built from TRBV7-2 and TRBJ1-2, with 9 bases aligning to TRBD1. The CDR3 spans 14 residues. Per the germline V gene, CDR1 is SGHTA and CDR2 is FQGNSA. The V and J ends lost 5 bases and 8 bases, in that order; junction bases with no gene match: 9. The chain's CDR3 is CASSTGQGLGGYTF. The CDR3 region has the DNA TGTGCCAGCAGCACGGGACAGGGTTTGGGGGGCTACACCTTC.

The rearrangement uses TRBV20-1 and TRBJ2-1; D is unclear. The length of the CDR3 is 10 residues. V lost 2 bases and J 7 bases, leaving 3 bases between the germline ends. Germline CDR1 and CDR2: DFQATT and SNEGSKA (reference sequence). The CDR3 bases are TGCAGTGCTAGAAGTAATGAGCAGTTCTTC. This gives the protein CSARSNEQFF.

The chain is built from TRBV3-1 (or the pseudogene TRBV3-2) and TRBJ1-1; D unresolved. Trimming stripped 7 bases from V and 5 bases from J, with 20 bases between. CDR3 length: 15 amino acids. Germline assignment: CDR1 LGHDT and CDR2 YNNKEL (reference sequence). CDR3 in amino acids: CASTPAGGLTTEAFF. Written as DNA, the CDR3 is TGTGCCAGCACCCCGGCCGGAGGCCTTACTACTGAAGCTTTCTTT.